Only one count was recorded for the clone carrying this T cell receptor beta chain. What it recognizes is unknown. The CDR3 is 15 residues long. V was shortened by 2 bases and J by 3 bases, with 12 bases between the two germline ends. Germline loops: CDR1 SGDLS, CDR2 YYNGEE. This specimen belongs to a study of a mutant IDH1 vaccine in newly diagnosed glioma. For the study at large: It was radiotherapy, temozolomide, or both that patients received previously, with most receiving both. Overall study findings and caveats: Shifts in the top peripheral T cell clonotypes seemed unrelated to pseudoprogression. Of the patients, around 93% had vaccine-induced immune responses.

The sample's time point: baseline, week 1 (first vaccination visit). The treatment was: pre-vaccination baseline after standard-of-care therapy. New WHO grade 3 or 4 astrocytomas that were IDH1-mutant and ATRX-lost occurred in the donors. Only in-frame clones appear in the TCRdb table, and some are missing; sequencing was by immunoSEQ multiplex PCR. This sample has about 92,000 clones, with 83% found just once. This specimen consisted of PBMCs, obtained from a glioma patient treated with radiotherapy, temozolomide or both. The sequence was collected from a woman between 45 and 65 years old with glioma. The chain has TRBV9 and TRBJ2-4; D remains unclear. Written as DNA, the CDR3 is TGTGCCAGCAGCGTCGACGAGGCGAACAAAAACATTCAGTACTTC. Residues: CASSVDEANKNIQYF.